The next 18 T cell receptor beta chains were all read from a single sample in a study of T-cell reconstitution after alpha-beta-depleted transplantation in children. The library targeted TCRbeta and was prepared with unique molecular identifiers. TCRdb called the PCR reads again in MiXCR, with one record for every CDR3 protein. The repertoire holds 200,000 to 300,000 distinct CDR3 sequences, with around 12% as singletons. Sequenced here: PBMCs from the stem cell graft donor, sampled from the stem cell graft. All receptors come from a human donor who donated a stem cell graft to a child with acute lymphoblastic leukemia.

The chain joins TRBV4-3 to TRBJ1-5, with D possibly being TRBD1 (6 bases). V was cut by 2 bases and J by 3 bases, with 11 bases left in between. Germline V CDR1 and CDR2: LGHNA, YSLEER. The CDR3 consists of 15 residues. The CDR3 protein is CASSQYRAVNQPQHF. CDR3 coding DNA: TGCGCCAGCAGCCAATACAGGGCGGTCAATCAGCCCCAGCATTTT.

This clonotype came up many times. The V and J genes are TRBV20-1 and TRBJ2-7; 9 positions agree with TRBD1. Germline-derived CDR1 and CDR2 are DFQATT and SNEGSKA (reference sequence). This CDR3 has 16 amino acids. V shed 1 base, J shed 0 bases, and the junction held 7 bases outside the gene matches. The CDR3 loop reads CSARAKQGAGSYEQYF. CDR3 nucleotide sequence: TGCAGTGCTAGAGCCAAACAGGGGGCCGGCTCCTACGAGCAGTACTTC.

The chain joins TRBV6-2 or TRBV6-3 to TRBJ2-6; D is unclear. V lost 7 bases and J 3 bases, leaving 28 bases between the germline ends. Germline CDR1 MNHEY, CDR2 SVGEGT. The CDR3 sequence is 20 residues long. The CDR3 spells CASTNQGTPRSRNGANVLTF. CDR3 nucleotides: TGTGCCAGCACCAACCAAGGCACACCCCGATCAAGAAATGGGGCCAACGTCCTGACTTTC.

In this sample, this clonotype turned up many times. V usage is TRBV7-2 and J usage is TRBJ2-7, with D uncertain. This CDR3 contains 13 residues. V lost 5 bases, J lost 0 bases, and 8 bases lay in between. The germline V gene encodes CDR1 SGHTA and CDR2 FQGNSA. The CDR3 protein is CASSAVHSYEQYF. CDR3 DNA sequence: TGTGCCAGCAGCGCCGTCCACTCCTACGAGCAGTACTTC.

This clonotype was seen ten or more times. This chain connects TRBV7-2 to TRBJ2-7, with 8 bases lining up with TRBD2. The ends lost 3 bases at V and 1 base at J; junction bases unmatched: 5. CDR1 SGHTA and CDR2 FQGNSA come from the germline V gene. CDR3 length equals 15 residues. Here the CDR3 reads CASSLSSGISYEQYF. CDR3 sequence (DNA): TGTGCCAGCAGCTTGAGTAGCGGGATTTCCTACGAGCAGTACTTC.

For this clonotype: This may arise from a read error, as a much more abundant clone is one base away. This chain links TRBV27 with TRBJ2-4; D could derive from TRBD1 or TRBD2 (5 bases each). Germline CDR1 MNHEY, CDR2 SMNVEV (reference sequence). This CDR3 contains 15 residues. CDR3 in amino acids: CASSLIQGPKNSQYF. CDR3 DNA sequence: TGTGCCAGCAGTTTAATTCAGGGACCAAAAAACAGTCAGTACTTC.

This clonotype was seen at least ten times. The chain couples TRBV27 to TRBJ2-1; D not certain. The CDR3 consists of 16 residues. Trimming took 0 bases from V and 3 from J, leaving 12 bases between them. Germline V CDR1 and CDR2: MNHEY, SMNVEV (reference sequence). CDR3 region: CASSLSSGSYYNEQFF. Written as DNA, the CDR3 is TGTGCCAGCAGTTTATCGTCCGGTTCCTACTACAATGAGCAGTTCTTC.

This clonotype appeared a single time. The chain joins TRBV5-1 to TRBJ2-1; 9 bases line up with TRBD1. CDR1 SGHRS and CDR2 YFSETQ come from the germline V gene. The CDR3 is 16 residues long. V shed 0 bases, J shed 7 bases, and the junction held 8 bases outside the gene matches. CDR3 bases: TGCGCCAGCAGCTTGGACCCGCGACAGGGGGTAAATGAGCAGTTCTTC. This encodes CASSLDPRQGVNEQFF.

V gene TRBV12-3 or TRBV12-4 combines with J gene TRBJ2-5; 9 bases are shared with TRBD1. The CDR3 extends over 15 amino acids. V was pared by 6 bases and J by 2 bases, with 7 bases of the junction left unmatched. CDR3 DNA: TGTGCCAGCAGATACAGGGGGCTGGGGCAAGAGACCCAGTACTTC. Its protein product is CASRYRGLGQETQYF.

V is TRBV24-1 and J is TRBJ2-2; TRBD2 agrees at 8 bases. In germline, CDR1 is KGHDR, CDR2 SFDVKD. There are 16 residues in the CDR3. The V segment lost 5 bases and the J segment 4 bases; nucleotides outside the gene matches: 8. CDR3 protein: CATSAKAGVGTGELFF. For the CDR3, the DNA is TGTGCCACCAGTGCCAAAGCGGGAGTGGGCACCGGGGAGCTGTTTTTT.

V and J are TRBV5-6 and TRBJ2-7, with D tentatively TRBD1 (5 bases). The CDR3 spans 12 residues. V was cut by 3 bases and J by 3 bases, with 7 bases left in between. CDR1 and CDR2 (germline): SGHDT, YYEEEE. CDR3 loop: CASSYRNYEQYF. CDR3 nucleotide sequence: TGTGCCAGCAGCTACAGGAACTACGAGCAGTACTTC.

Ten or more counts support this clonotype. The rearrangement joins TRBV27 to TRBJ2-1, with D possibly matching TRBD2 (7 bases). Trimming removed 10 bases at V and 0 bases at J, with 16 bases between. The germline gives CDR1 MNHEY, CDR2 SMNVEV (reference sequence). The CDR3 is 15 amino acids. The CDR3 protein is CATTGGGHSYNEQFF. The CDR3 nucleotides read TGTGCCACGACGGGCGGGGGACACTCCTACAATGAGCAGTTCTTC.

This clonotype was recorded at least ten times. This sequence joins TRBV5-1 and TRBJ2-2, with D unresolved. The CDR3 contains 15 residues. The V end was cut by 0 bases, the J end by 0 bases, with 6 bases between. Germline V gene lookup returns CDR1 SGHRS and CDR2 YFSETQ. This CDR3 reads CASSLVTTNTGELFF. The DNA for the CDR3 is TGCGCCAGCAGCTTGGTTACAACGAACACCGGGGAGCTGTTTTTT.

The chain employs TRBV27 and TRBJ2-7, with 12 bases aligning to TRBD2. The CDR3 has 18 residues. V lost 6 bases and J lost 3; bases outside the gene matches: 15. Germline V gene lookup returns CDR1 MNHEY and CDR2 SMNVEV (reference sequence). DNA for the CDR3: TGTGCCAGCAGCTTAGGACTAGCGGGGTTTGGGTCTTTCTACGAGCAGTACTTC. Protein: CASSLGLAGFGSFYEQYF.

This clonotype came up once. A read error may explain this, as a much larger clone is one base away. This chain joins TRBV20-1 and TRBJ2-3; D may be TRBD1 or TRBD2 (5 bases each). The CDR3 loop spans 12 amino acids. The germline V gene has CDR1 DFQATT and CDR2 SNEGSKA (reference sequence). As DNA, the CDR3 is TGCAGTGTCACCGGGACCACAGATACGCGGTATTTT. Residues: CSVTGTTDTRYF.

This clonotype showed up many times. The V call is TRBV12-3 or TRBV12-4, the J call TRBJ2-5; perhaps TRBD2 as D (5 bases). This CDR3 has 13 residues. With 4 bases removed from V and 5 bases from J, the gap between germline ends came to 11 bases. CDR3 coding DNA: TGTGCCAGCAGTTCAGGAGGTTTGGAGACCCAGTACTTC. It codes for CASSSGGLETQYF.

The CDR3 DNA follows: TGCGCCAGCAGCTTTGAGACCGGGTACTACGAGCAGTACTTC. It is translated as CASSFETGYYEQYF. J is TRBJ2-7 and V is TRBV5-1, with D uncertain. This CDR3 spans 14 amino acids. Trimming stripped 2 bases from V and 3 bases from J, with 12 bases between. In germline, CDR1 is SGHRS, CDR2 YFSETQ. The whole variable domain, remainder taken from reference TRBV5-1 and TRBJ2-7, is KAGVTQTPRYLIKTRGQQVTLSCSPISGHRSVSWYQQTPGQGLQFLFEYFSETQRNKGNFPGRFSGRQFSNSRSEMNVSTLELGDSALYLCASSFETGYYEQYFGPGTRLTVT.

This clonotype was counted at least ten times. V and J are TRBV5-5 and TRBJ2-3, with D possibly TRBD1 on 6 matching bases. Germline-derived CDR1 and CDR2 are SGHKS and YYEKEE (reference sequence). The CDR3 totals 16 residues. The V gene lost 4 bases and the J gene lost 0 bases, with 15 bases spanning the gap. The CDR3 loop reads CASSPRQGTSTDTQYF. In DNA form, the CDR3 reads TGTGCCAGCAGCCCACGGCAGGGGACAAGCACAGATACGCAGTATTTT.